These 11 T cell receptor beta chains were all obtained from the same sample, sequenced in a study of cytomegalovirus exposure and HLA in healthy donors (dated by TCRdb to about 2017). The library was produced with the immunoSEQ multiplex PCR assay. For the multiplex PCR, a mixture combining 60 forward primers for TCR Vbeta segments and 13 reverse primers for TCR Jbeta segments was used. TCRdb provides this immuneACCESS table in a form limited to in-frame rearrangements. Some clones are lacking; in checked studies, under half of them reflect an unresolved V gene, and why the rest are absent is not known. Here the sample has about 150,000 clones; about 83% occur a single time. The ten top clones hold 4% of the sample. The sequenced sample was PBMCs. The receptors stem from a woman aged 40 to 50 in good health and CMV-seronegative.

Written as DNA, the CDR3 is TGCGCCAGCAGCCTCCGTCCTGCGTTGGATGGAGGGGGGGCCGGTGAAAAACTGTTTTTT. It is translated as CASSLRPALDGGGAGEKLFF. The V gene is TRBV5-1, the J gene TRBJ1-4; D is possibly TRBD1 (6 bases). Germline CDR1 reads SGHRS; CDR2 reads YFSETQ. Trimming stripped 4 bases from V and 7 bases from J, with 32 bases between. The CDR3 runs to 20 residues.

The J gene is TRBJ1-2, the V gene TRBV28; D remains unclear. V was trimmed by 3 bases and J by 2 bases, leaving 4 bases between them. The CDR3 has 12 amino acids. Per germline, CDR1 MDHEN and CDR2 SYDVKM. CDR3 protein: CASSFLNYGYTF. For the CDR3, the DNA is TGTGCCAGCAGTTTTCTCAACTATGGCTACACCTTC.

The chain carries TRBV4-2 and TRBJ1-6; D unresolved. CDR1 and CDR2 (germline): LGHNA, YNFKEQ. Between the trimmed V and J ends, which lost 0 bases and 8 bases, there was a span of 8 bases. The CDR3 is made up of 14 amino acids. CDR3 protein: CASSQDIGDSPLHF. In nucleotides, the CDR3 is TGTGCCAGCAGCCAAGATATCGGGGATTCACCCCTCCACTTT.

The chain employs TRBV10-3 and TRBJ2-1; 9 nucleotides match TRBD2. V trimming: 4 bases; J trimming: 4 bases; junction bases outside the gene matches: 8. The germline gives CDR1 ENHRY, CDR2 SYGVKD. The CDR3 sequence is 16 residues long. The CDR3 here is CAISAATSGKYNEQFF. DNA of the CDR3: TGTGCCATCAGTGCGGCGACTAGCGGAAAATACAATGAGCAGTTCTTC.

In this sample, this clone turned up a few times. The chain recombines TRBV5-4 with TRBJ1-1; TRBD1 agrees at 8 bases. This CDR3 has 15 residues. From germline, CDR1 is SGHNT and CDR2 YYREEE (reference sequence). V trimming: 4 bases; J trimming: 2 bases; junction bases outside the gene matches: 7. The CDR3 region has the DNA TGTGCCAGCAGCCCCACGGGACAGGTAAACACTGAAGCTTTCTTT. It encodes CASSPTGQVNTEAFF.

The chain is built from TRBV11-2 and TRBJ1-5, with a possible D match to TRBD1 (6 bases). Germline V lookup: CDR1 SGHAT, CDR2 FQNNGV. V lost 3 bases, J lost 8 bases, and 11 bases lay in between. The CDR3 loop spans 13 amino acids. CDR3 nucleotides: TGTGCCAGCAGCTTTGGCAGGGGCAAGCCCCAGCATTTT. Translation gives CASSFGRGKPQHF. Drawing the rest from reference TRBV11-2 and TRBJ1-5, the complete variable domain is EAGVAQSPRYKIIEKRQSVAFWCNPISGHATLYWYQQILGQGPKLLIQFQNNGVVDDSQLPKDRFSAERLKGVDSTLKIQPAKLEDSAVYLCASSFGRGKPQHFGDGTRLSIL.

The chain recombines TRBV5-1 with TRBJ2-7; 10 nucleotides match TRBD1. Germline CDR1 SGHRS, CDR2 YFSETQ. V trimming: 0 bases; J trimming: 9 bases; junction bases outside the gene matches: 6. The length of the CDR3 is 14 residues. The CDR3 loop reads CASSLGDRGQRQYF. As DNA, the CDR3 is TGCGCCAGCAGCTTGGGTGACAGGGGGCAAAGGCAGTACTTC.

The chain uses TRBV7-6 and TRBJ2-3, with D possibly matching TRBD2 (6 bases). Trimming shortened V by 1 base and J by 4 bases, and 9 bases separated the two germline ends. This CDR3 is 14 amino acids long. Germline assignment: CDR1 SGHVS and CDR2 FNYEAQ. CDR3 region: CASSLVPSADTQYF. The CDR3 nucleotides are TGTGCCAGCAGCTTAGTTCCTAGCGCAGATACGCAGTATTTT.

V is TRBV5-1 and J is TRBJ2-3; 7 nucleotides match TRBD2. The CDR3 is 15 residues long. J was trimmed by 1 base and V by 0 bases; bases with no gene match: 2. Germline CDR1 is SGHRS and CDR2 is YFSETQ. The CDR3 spells CASSLASGRTDTQYF. The CDR3 coding sequence is TGCGCCAGCAGCTTGGCTAGCGGTCGCACAGATACGCAGTATTTT.

The genes are TRBV11-3 and TRBJ1-2; D might be TRBD1 (5 bases). Germline CDR1 reads SGHNT; CDR2 reads YENEEA. V was clipped by 5 bases and J by 2 bases, with 12 bases between them. CDR3 length: 14 amino acids. Here the CDR3 reads CASSRQGTNYGYTF. CDR3 coding DNA: TGTGCCAGCAGCAGGCAGGGCACCAACTATGGCTACACCTTC.

The chain has TRBV2 and TRBJ2-1, with TRBD2 identical over 7 bases. Germline assignment: CDR1 SNHLY and CDR2 FYNNEI. There are 11 residues in the CDR3. J was trimmed by 5 bases and V by 10 bases; bases with no gene match: 2. This chain's CDR3 is CAIGTNNEQFF. The CDR3 nucleotides read TGTGCCATAGGGACTAACAATGAGCAGTTCTTC. Using reference TRBV2 and TRBJ2-1 for the parts outside the CDR3, the full variable domain is EPEVTQTPSHQVTQMGQEVILRCVPISNHLYFYWYRQILGQKVEFLVSFYNNEISEKSEIFDDQFSVERPDGSNFTLKIRSTKLEDSAMYFCAIGTNNEQFFGPGTRLTVL.